This T cell receptor (beta chain) was documented in a study of shared clonotypes between healthy human individuals (dated by TCRdb to about 2020). In the study overall: The cohort included three men and a couple of women between 18 and 49 years of age. For each donor, three plates each were used for CD4 naive and CD4 memory, two plates were used for CD8 naive, and one plate was used for CD8 memory. The study deeply sequenced blood TCR repertoires of about 5 healthy adults to estimate repertoire size and the extent of clonotype sharing between individuals. To increase sequencing depth and limit assay-specific biases, different laboratories used diverse techniques to prepare libraries and sequence TCR repertoires. Leukapheresis yielded between about 0.85 and 10 billion PBMCs per donor. What the authors observed across the whole study: Sampling was restricted to blood, and TCR repertoires in tissues likely differ from the TCR repertoires found in blood. Incomplete sequencing was indicated by rarefaction of sorted-subset datasets, despite the large sequencing depth. Pairwise subsampling led to the expectation that sequencing depth would affect the degree of clonotype sharing among donors. The small number of donors limited the genetic and exposure-history diversity represented. Higher generation probabilities were observed for clonotypes shared by all four sorted-subset donors than for non-shared clonotypes. Naive subsets generally had larger estimated clonotype richness than memory subsets. Sharing across four donors was observed for 4.5% to 6.5% of naive CD4, over 3% of naive CD8, 2.3% of memory CD4, and around 0.4% of memory CD8 clonotypes.

A note on this clone: Its cognate antigen has yet to be identified. Base qualities were left out, and no much larger clone turns up one base away.

Donors were healthy HIV-negative adults with no recently reported acute infections or vaccinations. Every donor was a Caucasian adult residing in Nashville, Tennessee, USA. CD4+ T cells were enriched by magnetic negative selection; naive cells were then positively selected on CD45RA, and the negative fraction formed the memory subset. After blood collection by leukapheresis, PBMCs were isolated using Ficoll-Histopaque density gradient centrifugation and then cryopreserved in the vapor phase of liquid nitrogen. Purity and quantity of every magnetically sorted T cell population were checked by analytical flow cytometry. Each sorted fraction had its genomic DNA isolated and then quantified by UV absorbance on a Nanodrop 2000c. The CDR3 starts with the cysteine, ends with the phenylalanine, and has 11 residues. Only the CDR3 DNA stays, 33 bases, in frame from base 1. The germline V gene (reference sequence) provides CDR1 DFQATT and CDR2 SNEGSKA. V is clipped by 5 bases and J by 10 bases, and the sequence between their germline boundaries is 11 bases long.

Using the deep immunoSEQ assay, TCR CDR3 regions were amplified from genomic DNA by multiplex PCR. Extracted genomic DNA from each cell subset was distributed evenly across all wells of several immunoSEQ 96-well plates, and each plate was treated as a replicate. For sorted subsets, each replicate PCR was loaded with approximately 190 ng genomic DNA, equivalent to 30,000 or so T cell genomes. Purified libraries were quantified with a Qubit 3.0 fluorometer, sized on a Bioanalyzer 2100, and re-quantified with the KAPA Library Quantification kit. A separate single-read 150-cycle Illumina NextSeq 550 flow cell was used to sequence each immunoSEQ 96-well plate. Concerning the study's data processing: The immunoSEQ output contained only junctional sequences without quality scores, so filtering could not match that applied to full-length reads. To assign V/J genes and CDR3, sequences were annotated against IMGT germline references using PyIR, a Python wrapper for IgBLAST v1.9. Any read was removed if the V/J assignment was weak (E-value above 1e-6), the CDR3 was missing, or the read contained stop codons, out-of-frame junctions, or ambiguous translated residues. A V3J clonotype was defined by an identical inferred V gene, J gene, and CDR3 amino acid sequence. To compute the percentage overlap between repertoires, the number of shared unique clonotypes was divided by the size of the smaller repertoire. RTK rarefaction, the Chao1 estimator, and Recon v2.1 estimates of unobserved clonotypes were used to assess repertoire richness. Generation probabilities were computed with OLGA for all TCRbeta clonotypes obtained by the gDNA method from several donors. The table comes from immuneACCESS by way of TCRdb, which keeps in-frame sequences with V and J called. Part of the clones is missing from these tables; in studies checked, under half for an unresolved V gene and the rest for unknown reasons. That table supplies the V and J calls and clone size; D and trimming were determined from the DNA. Recorded for this sample are hundreds of thousands of clones; approximately 79% of them occurred a single time. Around 1.6% of the sample rests with the top ten.

Sequencing was done on a sample of memory CD4+ T cells sorted from blood. The sample's cell subset or site label, decoded: CD45RA-negative fraction. The TCR comes from a woman aged 30 to 39 in good health. The chain couples TRBV20-1 to TRBJ2-2, with no reliable assignment of the D segment. In nucleotide form, the sequence is TGCAGTGCTGAACTCCGAGAGGAGCTGTTTTTT. Its protein product is CSAELREELFF.